This TCR beta chain was captured by sequencing in a study of siplizumab effects on memory and regulatory T cells. Study-level findings and limits: In siplizumab cultures, the suppressive function of proliferating Tregs remained unconfirmed. Just a small share of alloreactive clones was traced back to unstimulated subsets. Some alloreactive sequences were traceable to unstimulated CD4+ memory cells, and siplizumab significantly reduced them.

For every sample, 75,000 to 100,000 TCR templates were assayed. Sequencing was performed with immunoSEQ multiplex PCR; in TCRdb, only in-frame clones are kept and a portion is missing. The table lists 70,000 to 90,000 clones, 93% of them singletons. Details on this clone: What it binds is not known.

This clonotype originated in a human donor in good health. Sequencing was done on a sample of CD8+ T cells sorted from blood.

The CDR3 nucleotides are TGTGCCAGCAGTCCCGGGACACCGAACACTGAAGCTTTCTTT. Encoded protein: CASSPGTPNTEAFF. This chain joins TRBV27 and TRBJ1-1, with D perhaps matching TRBD1 (6 bases). CDR3 length: 14 residues. V lost 5 bases to trimming and J lost 1 base, with 11 bases between them. The germline V gene has CDR1 MNHEY and CDR2 SMNVEV (reference sequence).